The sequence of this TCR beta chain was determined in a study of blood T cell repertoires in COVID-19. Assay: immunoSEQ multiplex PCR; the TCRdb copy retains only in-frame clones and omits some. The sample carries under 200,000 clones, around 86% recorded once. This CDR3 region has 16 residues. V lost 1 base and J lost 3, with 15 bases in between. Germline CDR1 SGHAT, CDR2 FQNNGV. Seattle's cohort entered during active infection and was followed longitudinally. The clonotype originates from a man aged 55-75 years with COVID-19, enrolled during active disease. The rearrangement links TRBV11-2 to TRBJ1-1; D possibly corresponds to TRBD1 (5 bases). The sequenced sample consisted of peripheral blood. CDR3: CASSLAGSGLDTEAFF. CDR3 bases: TGTGCCAGCAGCTTAGCAGGGTCTGGCTTGGACACTGAAGCTTTCTTT.